Listed below are T cell receptor beta chains from one sample, sequenced in a study of blood T cell repertoires in COVID-19. Clones were sequenced by immunoSEQ multiplex PCR, and TCRdb holds only the in-frame ones, with some missing. The data contain around 100,000 clones, approximately 90% of them singletons. The sequenced sample was peripheral blood. The receptors were gathered from a man aged 50 or older with acute or convalescent COVID-19. Each CDR3 is given with its conserved first and last residue. D genes are given only for firm matches. Only some rows state a clone size, as once, few, many or a class for expanded clones.

. | TRBJ1-1 | . | TRBV6-5 | CASRRPGVETEAFF | TGTGCCAGCAGGCGACCCGGGGTTGAAACTGAAGCTTTCTTT
. | TRBJ2-2 | TRBD2 | TRBV2 | CASRPGLAGARGLFF | TGTGCCAGCAGACCAGGACTAGCGGGAGCCAGGGGGCTGTTTTTT
. | TRBJ2-4 | . | TRBV5-1 | CASSLSGVGNIQYF | TGCGCCAGCAGCTTGTCAGGGGTAGGGAACATTCAGTACTTC
. | TRBJ1-5 | . | TRBV5-6 | CASSLRQAISNQPQHF | TGTGCCAGCAGTTTGCGGCAGGCGATCTCCAATCAGCCCCAGCATTTT
. | TRBJ2-3 | TRBD1 | TRBV7-2 | CASSLARTGNTDTQYF | TGTGCCAGCAGCTTAGCTCGGACAGGGAACACAGATACGCAGTATTTT
. | TRBJ2-1 | TRBD2 | TRBV14 | CASSKSGRRYNEQFF | TGTGCCAGCAGCAAAAGCGGGAGGAGGTACAATGAGCAGTTCTTC
. | TRBJ1-1 | . | TRBV5-1 | CASSLYEGLNTEAFF | TGCGCCAGCAGCTTGTACGAGGGTCTGAACACTGAAGCTTTCTTT
once | TRBJ1-1 | TRBD1 | TRBV7-9 | CASSEGLTGAEAFF | TGTGCCAGCAGCGAGGGGTTGACAGGGGCTGAAGCTTTCTTT
. | TRBJ1-2 | TRBD1 | TRBV11-2 | CASSPQGAGYGYTF | TGTGCCAGCAGCCCCCAGGGGGCGGGCTATGGCTACACCTTC
. | TRBJ2-1 | TRBD2 | TRBV7-2 | CASSLEAGLAGPRGEQFF | TGTGCCAGCAGCTTAGAGGCGGGACTAGCGGGACCGAGGGGTGAGCAGTTCTTC
. | TRBJ1-3 | TRBD1 | TRBV19 | CASIRTGGTGNTIYF | TGTGCCAGTATTCGGACAGGGGGAACTGGAAACACCATATATTTT
. | TRBJ2-3 | TRBD2 | TRBV27 | CACSPWLAGTDTQYF | TGTGCCTGTTCTCCATGGCTAGCGGGCACAGATACGCAGTATTTT
. | TRBJ1-4 | . | TRBV9 | CASSRGPTNEKLFF | TGTGCCAGCAGCCGGGGTCCAACTAATGAAAAACTGTTTTTT
. | TRBJ2-7 | TRBD1 | TRBV10-3 | CAISESMTGISEQYF | TGTGCCATCAGTGAGTCGATGACAGGGATTTCCGAGCAGTACTTC
. | TRBJ1-1 | . | TRBV5-1 | CASSAILDTPNTEAFF | TGCGCCAGCAGCGCCATACTCGACACTCCGAACACTGAAGCTTTCTTT
. | TRBJ1-1 | TRBD1 | TRBV7-9 | CASSDRGGVNTEAFF | TGTGCCAGCAGCGACAGGGGAGGGGTGAACACTGAAGCTTTCTTT
once | TRBJ2-1 | TRBD1 | TRBV6-5 | CASSYKGGYSYNEQFF | TGTGCCAGCAGTTACAAAGGGGGCTACTCCTACAATGAGCAGTTCTTC
. | TRBJ1-5 | . | TRBV7-2 | CASSLANSNQPQHF | TGTGCCAGCAGCTTAGCGAACAGTAATCAGCCCCAGCATTTT
. | TRBJ2-6 | . | TRBV7-6 | CASSLRGFSGANVLTF | TGTGCCAGCAGCCTTAGGGGGTTCTCTGGGGCCAACGTCCTGACTTTC
once | TRBJ2-2 | TRBD1 | TRBV6-1 | CASSAGTGDEAMNTGELFF | TGTGCCAGCAGTGCCGGGACAGGGGATGAGGCTATGAACACCGGGGAGCTGTTTTTT
once | TRBJ2-7 | TRBD1 | TRBV27 | CASNWGDRGSPEYF | TGTGCCAGCAACTGGGGGGACAGGGGGTCCCCGGAGTACTTC
. | TRBJ1-5 | . | TRBV12-2 | CASRTGHPSNQPQHF | TGTGCAAGTCGCACCGGACACCCTAGCAATCAGCCCCAGCATTTT
. | TRBJ1-3 | TRBD1 | TRBV11-2 | CASSWSGQGDLLYF | TGTGCCAGCAGCTGGTCGGGACAGGGGGATCTTCTCTATTTT
. | TRBJ2-3 | TRBD1 | TRBV11-2 | CASSPGTGVRDTQYF | TGTGCCAGCAGTCCCGGGACAGGGGTGAGAGATACGCAGTATTTT
. | TRBJ1-2 | . | TRBV6-5 | CASSYRESGYTF | TGTGCCAGCAGTTACCGGGAGTCGGGCTACACCTTC
. | TRBJ2-5 | TRBD2 | TRBV6-2/TRBV6-3 | CASSYAGGVETQYF | TGTGCCAGCAGTTACGCGGGAGGTGTGGAGACCCAGTACTTC
. | TRBJ1-3 | . | TRBV5-1 | CASSLAGLRLGNTIYF | TGCGCCAGCAGCTTGGCAGGGCTCCGACTCGGAAACACCATATATTTT
. | TRBJ2-1 | . | TRBV6-5 | CARSLERPSNEQFF | TGTGCCAGAAGCCTAGAAAGGCCCTCCAATGAGCAGTTCTTC
. | TRBJ1-1 | . | TRBV11-1 | CASSLRRGTEAFF | TGTGCCAGCAGCTTAAGGCGAGGCACTGAAGCTTTCTTT
. | TRBJ1-2 | . | TRBV19 | CASGRGLNYGYTF | TGTGCCAGTGGTAGAGGACTTAACTATGGCTACACCTTC
few | TRBJ1-1 | . | TRBV3-1/TRBV3-2 | CASSQGRSNTEAFF | TGTGCCAGCAGCCAAGGGCGGTCGAACACTGAAGCTTTCTTT
once | TRBJ2-3 | TRBD2 | TRBV27 | CASSLEASGRASTDTQYF | TGTGCCAGCAGTTTAGAGGCTAGCGGGAGGGCTAGCACAGATACGCAGTATTTT
. | TRBJ2-5 | . | TRBV28 | CASSAPGSQETQYF | TGTGCCAGCAGTGCCCCGGGTAGCCAAGAGACCCAGTACTTC
. | TRBJ1-2 | TRBD1 | TRBV10-3 | CATRDREGANYGYTF | TGTGCCACCCGGGACAGGGAGGGGGCTAACTATGGCTACACCTTC
. | TRBJ2-2 | TRBD2 | TRBV19 | CASIAGAGELFF | TGTGCCAGTATTGCGGGAGCCGGGGAGCTGTTTTTT
. | TRBJ2-7 | TRBD1 | TRBV2 | CASSEGAGGPYEQYF | TGTGCCAGCAGTGAAGGGGCAGGGGGACCCTACGAGCAGTACTTC
. | TRBJ2-7 | TRBD1 | TRBV3-1/TRBV3-2 | CASSQSAVGQGVRGEQYF | TGTGCCAGCAGCCAATCCGCTGTAGGACAGGGGGTTAGAGGCGAGCAGTACTTC
. | TRBJ2-5 | . | TRBV9 | CASSVDPWGGAQETQYF | TGTGCCAGCAGCGTAGACCCTTGGGGCGGGGCCCAAGAGACCCAGTACTTC
once | TRBJ2-3 | . | TRBV29-1 | CSVDVDSTSTDTQYF | TGCAGCGTTGATGTAGACAGTACTAGCACAGATACGCAGTATTTT